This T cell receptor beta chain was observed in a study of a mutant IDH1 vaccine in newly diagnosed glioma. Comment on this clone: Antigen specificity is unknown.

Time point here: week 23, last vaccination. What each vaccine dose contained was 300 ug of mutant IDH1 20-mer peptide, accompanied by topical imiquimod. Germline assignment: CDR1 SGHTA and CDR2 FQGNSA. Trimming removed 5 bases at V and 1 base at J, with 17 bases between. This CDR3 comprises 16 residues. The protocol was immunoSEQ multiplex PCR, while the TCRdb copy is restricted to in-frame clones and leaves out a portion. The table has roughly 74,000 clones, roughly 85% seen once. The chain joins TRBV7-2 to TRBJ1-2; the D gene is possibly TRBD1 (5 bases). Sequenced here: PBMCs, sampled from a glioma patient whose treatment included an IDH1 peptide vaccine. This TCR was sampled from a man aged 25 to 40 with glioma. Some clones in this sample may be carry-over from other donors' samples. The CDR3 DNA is TGTGCCAGCAGCCCAAGCCCGGGACGAAATAACTATGGCTACACCTTC. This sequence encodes CASSPSPGRNNYGYTF.